The clone carrying this TCR beta chain came up many times. Its antigen remains unidentified. This specimen belongs to a study of regulatory T cells in long-lasting Graves disease. Study conclusions and caveats: Only a small sample size was used, which may have cut accuracy.

The CDR3 contains 15 residues. V trimming: 0 bases; J trimming: 3 bases; junction bases outside the gene matches: 3. With iRepertoire HTBI primers and Arm-PCR of CDR3 regions, TCR beta libraries were built. TCRdb fed the multiplex PCR reads into MiXCR, producing one record per CDR3 protein. Here the sample spans more than 650,000 distinct CDR3 sequences, around 30% being singletons. As for time point: persistent/refractory GD, antithyroid drugs over 5 years with positive TRAb. The authors made the TCR library using RNA they extracted from PBMCs. The clonotype comes from a female donor with Graves disease. Sample: peripheral blood mononuclear cells (PBMCs), taken when the disease was refractory, from a patient treated with antithyroid drugs. V is TRBV12-3 or TRBV12-4 and J is TRBJ1-2, with 8 bases lining up with TRBD1. The CDR3 loop reads CASSLAGQDDYGYTF. CDR3 coding DNA: TGTGCCAGCAGTTTAGCGGGACAGGACGACTATGGCTACACCTTC.